The rows below give T cell receptor beta chains drawn from one sample of a study of T-cell reconstitution after alpha-beta-depleted transplantation in children. Each CDR3 protein gets one entry after TCRdb re-called the PCR reads with MiXCR. The table shows more than 90,000 distinct CDR3 sequences, with 10% occurring only once. The sequences come from PBMCs, collected before TCRalphabeta/CD19-depleted stem cell transplant. All receptors come from a boy younger than 10 with acute lymphoblastic leukemia, due to receive a stem cell transplant. Both conserved end residues are part of each CDR3. Fields, in order: J gene, D gene, V gene, CDR3 protein. The D gene is left open where the match is weak.

TRBJ2-7	TRBD1	TRBV20-1	CSASGTGGRVEEQYF
TRBJ1-1	.	TRBV25-1	CASSENTEAFF
TRBJ2-3	TRBD1	TRBV7-2	CASSGRPDREWGTDTQYF
TRBJ2-3	.	TRBV3-1	CASSQGIPGRSIDTQYF
TRBJ2-1	TRBD1	TRBV5-1	CASSKGTGRVVDYEQFF
TRBJ1-1	.	TRBV5-1	CASSFGLMNTEAFF
TRBJ1-6	.	TRBV12-3/TRBV12-4	CASRPPGRDSPLHF
TRBJ1-1	.	TRBV7-8	CASSASGRIEAEAFF
TRBJ2-3	TRBD2	TRBV3-1	CASSQWTSGRPSTDTQYF
TRBJ2-7	TRBD2	TRBV5-1	CASSLQPSGTRGEQYF
TRBJ1-2	.	TRBV5-1	CASSLAGVYGYTF
TRBJ2-5	TRBD2	TRBV4-2	CASSPAGTSGEETQYF
TRBJ2-6	.	TRBV7-9	CASSVGAGANVLTF
TRBJ2-2	.	TRBV7-9	CASSLRGLTGELFF
TRBJ2-7	TRBD2	TRBV27	CASSPSGIGFVLSYEQYF
TRBJ2-5	.	TRBV5-6	CASRRRPGPRQETQYF
TRBJ1-4	.	TRBV4-1	CASSLNEKLFF
TRBJ2-3	TRBD1	TRBV12-3/TRBV12-4	CASSLRQGRGDTQYF
TRBJ2-4	.	TRBV5-1	CASSLDRNIQYF
TRBJ1-1	.	TRBV29-1	CSAVPGAVNTEAFF
TRBJ2-3	TRBD2	TRBV7-8	CASSQHSGRISDTQYF
TRBJ2-5	.	TRBV7-9	CASSLRVGTPEETQYF
TRBJ2-3	.	TRBV20-1	CSARGGDSRLPSTDTQYF